The rows below give T cell receptor beta chains drawn from one sample of a study of blood T cell repertoires in COVID-19. Sequencing was performed with immunoSEQ multiplex PCR; in TCRdb, only in-frame clones are kept and a portion is missing. The sample has about 71,000 clones, about 81% seen once; the top ten hold approximately 14%. The sample was peripheral blood. These receptors came from a woman of 80 years or more with acute or convalescent COVID-19. Both conserved end residues are part of each CDR3. A D gene is named only where the DNA matches it firmly. Size is omitted from some rows. Given values are once, few, many or a class for expanded clones.

V gene	J gene	D gene	clone size	CDR3 protein	CDR3 DNA
TRBV11-2	TRBJ2-5	TRBD2	.	CASSLRTSRETQYF	TGTGCCAGCAGCCTGAGGACTAGTCGGGAGACCCAGTACTTC
TRBV9	TRBJ1-2	TRBD1	.	CASSVGPRRTGSLYGYTF	TGTGCCAGCAGCGTAGGTCCCAGACGGACAGGCAGTCTATATGGCTACACCTTC
TRBV27	TRBJ2-7	TRBD1	.	CASSKGTGGIDEQYF	TGTGCCAGCAGCAAGGGAACAGGGGGAATCGACGAGCAGTACTTC
TRBV28	TRBJ2-5	.	few	CASSSSRETQYF	TGTGCCAGCAGTTCATCGAGGGAGACCCAGTACTTC
TRBV16	TRBJ2-5	.	.	CASSQPGEVEETQYF	TGTGCCAGCAGCCAACCGGGAGAGGTGGAAGAGACCCAGTACTTC
TRBV12-3/TRBV12-4	TRBJ1-2	.	.	CASSLASVYGYTF	TGTGCCAGCAGTTTAGCGTCAGTCTATGGCTACACCTTC
TRBV28	TRBJ2-7	TRBD2	.	CASTLAGRYEQYF	TGTGCCAGCACACTAGCGGGACGCTACGAGCAGTACTTC
TRBV19	TRBJ2-4	TRBD2	.	CASSRREGGAKNIQYF	TGTGCCAGTAGTAGGCGGGAGGGCGGTGCCAAAAACATTCAGTACTTC
TRBV25-1	TRBJ2-1	TRBD2	.	CASSVSGRAYNEQFF	TGTGCCAGCAGTGTTAGCGGGAGGGCCTACAATGAGCAGTTCTTC
TRBV7-6	TRBJ2-2	.	once	CASSPISPGELFF	TGTGCCAGCAGCCCTATATCCCCCGGGGAGCTGTTTTTT
TRBV7-8	TRBJ2-1	TRBD2	.	CASSIYGTSGRNEQFF	TGTGCCAGCAGCATATACGGGACTAGCGGGAGAAATGAGCAGTTCTTC
TRBV14	TRBJ2-7	.	.	CASMGGHSYEQYF	TGTGCCAGCATGGGAGGCCACTCCTACGAGCAGTACTTC
TRBV19	TRBJ1-5	.	few	CASSPRVGQPQHF	TGTGCCAGTAGTCCCAGGGTAGGTCAGCCCCAGCATTTT
TRBV6-5	TRBJ2-1	TRBD2	.	CASSLAGHYNEQFF	TGTGCCAGCAGTCTAGCGGGCCACTACAATGAGCAGTTCTTC
TRBV2	TRBJ2-3	TRBD2	many	CASSAPSSPGLAFTDTQYF	TGTGCCAGCAGTGCTCCGAGTTCCCCGGGACTAGCGTTTACAGATACGCAGTATTTT
TRBV19	TRBJ1-1	TRBD1	.	CASSPRQGGFAEAFF	TGTGCCAGTAGTCCGCGACAGGGGGGGTTCGCTGAAGCTTTCTTT
TRBV6-6	TRBJ1-1	.	.	CASSPQETEAFF	TGTGCCAGCAGCCCCCAGGAAACTGAAGCTTTCTTT
TRBV6-5	TRBJ2-3	.	.	CASSQFEAGAQYF	TGTGCCAGCAGCCAGTTTGAGGCCGGTGCGCAGTATTTT
TRBV28	TRBJ2-4	.	.	CASSGRGSILAKNIQYF	TGTGCCAGCAGTGGCAGGGGTTCGATTTTAGCCAAAAACATTCAGTACTTC
TRBV21-1	TRBJ2-3	.	.	CASSKANGTGGGFVADTQYF	TGTGCCAGCAGCAAAGCAAACGGGACAGGGGGCGGTTTTGTCGCAGATACGCAGTATTTT
TRBV5-8	TRBJ2-7	.	once	CASSLFRGSYEQYF	TGTGCCAGCAGCTTGTTTAGGGGCTCCTACGAGCAGTACTTC
TRBV6-5	TRBJ2-7	.	.	CASSLQTDSYEQYF	TGTGCCAGCAGTTTGCAGACTGATTCCTACGAGCAGTACTTC
TRBV12-5	TRBJ2-3	TRBD2	.	CASGLAGGPSDTQYF	TGTGCTAGTGGATTAGCGGGAGGGCCGTCGGATACGCAGTATTTT
TRBV18	TRBJ1-5	TRBD1	few	CASSPGQGNQPQHF	TGTGCCAGCTCACCCGGACAGGGGAATCAGCCCCAGCATTTT
TRBV9	TRBJ2-1	TRBD2	.	CASSARLADYNEQFF	TGTGCCAGCAGCGCCCGACTAGCGGACTACAATGAGCAGTTCTTC
TRBV11-1	TRBJ2-7	.	.	CASSSGGGPLGEQYF	TGTGCCAGCAGCTCGGGAGGGGGCCCCCTCGGCGAGCAGTACTTC
TRBV27	TRBJ2-7	.	.	CASSLHGGSYEQYF	TGTGCCAGCAGTTTACACGGGGGATCCTACGAGCAGTACTTC
TRBV7-2	TRBJ2-4	.	few	CASSPWDSYENIQYF	TGTGCCAGCAGTCCCTGGGACTCCTACGAGAACATTCAGTACTTC
TRBV6-5	TRBJ1-1	.	.	CASRQGPTEAFF	TGTGCCAGCAGACAGGGTCCTACTGAAGCTTTCTTT
TRBV20-1	TRBJ2-2	TRBD1	few	CSASLSGTGYTGELFF	TGCAGTGCTAGTCTTTCCGGGACAGGGTACACCGGGGAGCTGTTTTTT
TRBV5-1	TRBJ1-3	.	.	CASSDRSSGNTIYF	TGCGCCAGCAGCGACAGGAGCTCTGGAAACACCATATATTTT
TRBV7-9	TRBJ1-6	TRBD1	many	CASSHTTGSGLHF	TGTGCCAGCAGCCATACGACAGGGTCAGGCCTCCACTTT
TRBV5-1	TRBJ1-4	TRBD1	.	CASSSGTGGFGEKLFF	TGCGCCAGCAGCTCCGGGACAGGGGGATTTGGGGAAAAACTGTTTTTT
TRBV6-5	TRBJ2-7	.	few	CASSYSHNSYEQYF	TGTGCCAGCAGTTATTCCCACAACTCCTACGAGCAGTACTTC
TRBV6-6	TRBJ2-2	TRBD1	.	CASSYRGQGSTGELFF	TGTGCCAGCAGTTACCGGGGACAGGGTAGCACCGGGGAGCTGTTTTTT
TRBV4-1	TRBJ2-4	.	.	CASSQGTFSDIQYF	TGCGCCAGCAGCCAAGGGACTTTTTCGGACATTCAGTACTTC
TRBV5-8	TRBJ2-2	.	.	CASSLFRSGELFF	TGTGCCAGCAGCTTGTTCCGGTCTGGGGAGCTGTTTTTT
TRBV6-5	TRBJ1-5	.	.	CAGSQEGNQPQHF	TGTGCCGGAAGCCAGGAGGGCAATCAGCCCCAGCATTTT
TRBV10-3	TRBJ2-3	TRBD2	.	CAISEGGSRTDTQYF	TGTGCCATCAGTGAGGGCGGGAGCCGCACAGATACGCAGTATTTT
TRBV3-1/TRBV3-2	TRBJ1-4	.	.	CASSQVGRGAQGSSEKLFF	TGTGCCAGCAGCCAAGTAGGGCGGGGGGCACAGGGTTCAAGTGAAAAACTGTTTTTT
TRBV7-9	TRBJ2-3	TRBD2	.	CASSLSGGRAVTDTQYF	TGTGCCAGCAGCTTATCTGGCGGGAGGGCCGTCACAGATACGCAGTATTTT
TRBV7-3	TRBJ2-1	TRBD2	.	CASSPAGGRLLSYNEQFF	TGTGCCAGCAGCCCCGCGGGGGGCAGATTGCTCTCCTACAATGAGCAGTTCTTC